This T cell receptor (beta chain) emerged from a study of CD8 T cells in ankylosing spondylitis. This clonotype was detected ten times or more. Its target is unknown. CDR3 size: 13 residues. V was shortened by 2 bases and J by 3 bases, with 8 bases between the two germline ends. CDR1 LGHNA and CDR2 YNFKEQ come from the germline V gene. Study results and limitations: Previous work reported some of these motif variants in the synovial fluid and blood of reactive arthritis. CD8+ disease-linked clones were present at relatively low frequencies in blood. A TCR beta motif made of 7 to 9 highly homologous variants seemed typical of ankylosing spondylitis blood.

From the 5' RACE reads, TCRdb called clonotypes with MiXCR, one entry per CDR3 protein. In the table there are around 890,000 distinct CDR3 sequences, about 10% of which are singletons. The receptor was derived from a male donor with ankylosing spondylitis. The chain is built from TRBV4-2 and TRBJ2-7, with D possibly TRBD1 on 6 matching bases. The sequenced material came from blood, either unsorted or a sorted T cell fraction (not recorded which). This CDR3 is CASSQNRVYEQYF. The CDR3 bases are TGTGCCAGCAGCCAAAACAGGGTCTACGAGCAGTACTTC.